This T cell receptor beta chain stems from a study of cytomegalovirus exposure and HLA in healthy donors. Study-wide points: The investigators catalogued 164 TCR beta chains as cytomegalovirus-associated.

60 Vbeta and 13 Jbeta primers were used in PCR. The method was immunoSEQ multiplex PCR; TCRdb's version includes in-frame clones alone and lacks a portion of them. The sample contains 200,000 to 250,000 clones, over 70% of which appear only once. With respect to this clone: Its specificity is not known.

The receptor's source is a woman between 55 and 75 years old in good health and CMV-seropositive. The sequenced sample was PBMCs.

Here the CDR3 reads CASSPTGGPYEQYF. Written as DNA, the CDR3 is TGTGCCAGCAGCCCAACAGGGGGCCCCTACGAGCAGTACTTC. The chain carries TRBV4-2 and TRBJ2-7; TRBD1 agrees at 9 bases. Germline CDR1 LGHNA, CDR2 YNFKEQ. With 4 bases clipped from V and 2 bases from J, the junction kept 3 bases outside the gene matches. The CDR3 runs 14 residues.